Below are 16 T cell receptor beta chains sequenced from a single sample in a study of technical replicates of blood from a handful of donors. TCRdb's copy holds only in-frame clones and misses some; the assay was immunoSEQ multiplex PCR. Among about 72,000 clones listed, nearly 97% were seen once. The sample taken for sequencing was T cells isolated from PBMCs. The receptors come from a human donor in good health.

V is TRBV2 and J is TRBJ1-1; 9 nucleotides match TRBD1. Germline CDR1 reads SNHLY; CDR2 reads FYNNEI. Trimming cost V 4 bases and J 5 bases; bases outside gene matches: 2. The CDR3 is 13 amino acids. CDR3 DNA: TGTGCCAGCAGTGCCGGACAGGGGACTGAAGCTTTCTTT. It encodes CASSAGQGTEAFF.

CDR3 residues: CASSLGGLEGTYEQYF. CDR3 nucleotides: TGCGCCAGCAGCTTGGGGGGACTTGAGGGTACCTACGAGCAGTACTTC. The chain recombines TRBV5-1 with TRBJ2-7, with D maybe TRBD2 (6 bases). Trimming removed 0 bases at V and 2 bases at J, with 15 bases between. The germline V gene has CDR1 SGHRS and CDR2 YFSETQ. The CDR3 spans 16 residues.

V is TRBV30 and J is TRBJ2-7; D call uncertain. CDR1 and CDR2 (germline): GTSNPN, SVGIG (reference sequence). The CDR3 consists of 14 residues. With 3 bases removed from V and 3 bases from J, the gap between germline ends came to 15 bases. As DNA, the CDR3 is TGTGCCTGGAGCCTGTCGGTGTTCGGCTACGAGCAGTACTTC. Amino acid sequence: CAWSLSVFGYEQYF. Full variable domain (rest looked up from reference TRBV30 and TRBJ2-7): SQTIHQWPATLVQPVGSPLSLECTVEGTSNPNLYWYRQAAGRGLQLLFYSVGIGQISSEVPQNLSASRPQDRQFILSSKKLLLSDSGFYLCAWSLSVFGYEQYFGPGTRLTVT.

V usage is TRBV28 and J usage is TRBJ1-5; D is unresolved. Deletions cut 6 bases from V and 6 bases from J, with 18 bases between. The germline CDR1 and CDR2 sequences are MDHEN and SYDVKM. The CDR3 consists of 15 residues. CDR3 region: CASSRSEVQIQPQHF. The CDR3 DNA is TGTGCCAGCAGCCGCAGCGAAGTCCAGATTCAGCCCCAGCATTTT.

This sequence joins TRBV7-8 and TRBJ1-3; D is perhaps TRBD1 (6 bases). The germline gives CDR1 SGHVS, CDR2 FQNEAQ. V was clipped by 1 base and J by 3 bases, with 13 bases between them. The CDR3 extends over 16 amino acids. The CDR3 nucleotides are TGTGCCAGCAGCTTAGTCCGGGGGGCGGATGGAAACACCATATATTTT. Amino acid sequence: CASSLVRGADGNTIYF.

CDR3 sequence reads: CASSDRGRYYGYTF. The CDR3 DNA reads TGCGCCAGCAGTGACAGGGGGCGGTACTATGGCTACACCTTC. The chain carries TRBV5-1 and TRBJ1-2; 10 bases match TRBD1. The V and J ends lost 5 bases and 3 bases, in that order; junction bases with no gene match: 4. The length of the CDR3 is 14 residues. The germline gives CDR1 SGHRS, CDR2 YFSETQ.

The chain recombines TRBV30 with TRBJ1-3; 7 bases agree with TRBD1. The CDR3 is 17 amino acids. V lost 0 bases and J lost 3; bases outside the gene matches: 11. Per germline, CDR1 GTSNPN and CDR2 SVGIG (reference sequence). Here the CDR3 DNA reads TGTGCCTGGAGTGTACTCCCCCGACAGGGAGGTGGAAACACCATATATTTT. Its translation: CAWSVLPRQGGGNTIYF.

The gene calls are TRBV6-6 and TRBJ2-5; D is ambiguous. The CDR3 length is 13 residues. V lost 5 bases to trimming and J lost 1 base, with 8 bases between them. CDR1 is MNHNY, CDR2 SVGAGI, per germline (reference sequence). The CDR3 reads CASSTTSQETQYF. The CDR3 DNA is TGTGCCAGCAGTACTACCTCCCAAGAGACCCAGTACTTC.

The chain has TRBV29-1 and TRBJ2-3; 8 bases align to TRBD2. The CDR3 is 18 residues long. The ends lost 1 base at V and 0 bases at J; junction bases unmatched: 12. Germline assignment: CDR1 SQVTM and CDR2 ANQGSEA. The CDR3 sequence: CSVEAGAGVLPSTDTQYF. The CDR3 DNA reads TGCAGCGTTGAAGCGGGAGCGGGAGTACTCCCTAGCACAGATACGCAGTATTTT.

The chain couples TRBV4-2 to TRBJ2-2, with TRBD1 matching 8 bases. V was pared by 4 bases and J by 3 bases, with 13 bases of the junction left unmatched. There are 18 residues in the CDR3. Germline CDR1 reads LGHNA; CDR2 reads YNFKEQ. The CDR3 DNA is TGTGCCAGCAGCCCCGGTGTGTCGGAGACAGGGGACACCGGGGAGCTGTTTTTT. Translation gives CASSPGVSETGDTGELFF.

The rearrangement joins TRBV27 to TRBJ1-2; D may be TRBD1 (5 bases). The CDR3 has 15 amino acids. Trimming took off 6 bases at V and 3 bases at J, with 17 bases between the two ends. The germline V gene has CDR1 MNHEY and CDR2 SMNVEV (reference sequence). This CDR3 is CASSPTGGWDYGYTF. The CDR3 nucleotides read TGTGCCAGCAGCCCCACGGGGGGGTGGGACTATGGCTACACCTTC.

The J gene is TRBJ1-1, the V gene TRBV16; 7 bases align to TRBD1. The CDR3 contains 12 residues. Germline V lookup: CDR1 KGHSY, CDR2 FQNENV. The junction had 7 bases not matched to a gene; V was cut back by 4 bases and J by 11 bases. For the CDR3, the DNA is TGTGCCAGCAGCCGCCGGGACAGAGGGGCTTTCTTT. It is translated as CASSRRDRGAFF. The whole variable domain, remainder taken from reference TRBV16 and TRBJ1-1, is GEEVAQTPKHLVRGEGQKAKLYCAPIKGHSYVFWYQQVLKNEFKFLISFQNENVFDETGMPKERFSAKCLPNSPCSLEIQATKLEDSAVYFCASSRRDRGAFFGQGTRLTVV.

The V gene is TRBV5-1, the J gene TRBJ1-2; 9 bases are a match to TRBD1. Unmatched junction bases numbered 9, after V lost 4 bases and J lost 2 bases. CDR1 and CDR2 (germline): SGHRS, YFSETQ. There are 16 residues in the CDR3. The CDR3 here is CASSPYSTGGNYGYTF. DNA for the CDR3: TGCGCCAGCAGCCCCTACTCGACAGGGGGGAACTATGGCTACACCTTC. The full variable domain, rest sourced from reference TRBV5-1 and TRBJ1-2, is KAGVTQTPRYLIKTRGQQVTLSCSPISGHRSVSWYQQTPGQGLQFLFEYFSETQRNKGNFPGRFSGRQFSNSRSEMNVSTLELGDSALYLCASSPYSTGGNYGYTFGSGTRLTVV.

The chain links TRBV2 to TRBJ1-2; D unresolved. The germline CDR1 and CDR2 sequences are SNHLY and FYNNEI. The CDR3 is made up of 17 amino acids. V was cut by 2 bases and J by 7 bases, with 23 bases left in between. CDR3 loop: CASSETPPQLPSGGYTF. The CDR3 DNA reads TGTGCCAGCAGTGAAACCCCCCCTCAGCTTCCATCGGGTGGCTACACCTTC.

The chain links TRBV10-2 to TRBJ2-4; a possible D gene is TRBD2 (6 bases). The CDR3 has 13 amino acids. V lost 8 bases to trimming and J lost 8 bases, with 16 bases between them. Germline V gene sequence: CDR1 WSHSY, CDR2 SAAADI. CDR3 residues: CASGTVVRDIQYF. In nucleotides, the CDR3 is TGCGCCAGCGGGACTGTCGTTCGGGACATTCAGTACTTC.

The chain recombines TRBV2 with TRBJ1-2, with 8 nucleotides matching TRBD1. The V and J ends lost 0 bases and 5 bases, in that order; junction bases with no gene match: 8. Looked up from germline, CDR1 is SNHLY and CDR2 is FYNNEI. The CDR3 is made up of 16 amino acids. The CDR3 DNA is TGTGCCAGCAGTGAAGCGCTTCGGGACAGGAATTATGGCTACACCTTC. Protein product: CASSEALRDRNYGYTF.